One and the same sample provided the 18 T cell receptor beta chains below, sequenced in a study of T cell repertoires in cytomegalovirus infection (dated by TCRdb to the late 2010s). The treatment or condition label, read with the paper, signifies: in vitro stimulation with specific CMV peptide epitopes to enrich CMV-specific T cells. Their cognate antigens are unknown. Sequencing was performed on an Illumina HiSeq 1500. TCRdb took the public reads, trimmed them with fastp at Q25, ran MiXCR for clone calling and kept in-frame beta chains. Each record represents a unique CDR3 protein, reported with the most common genes and DNA among its rows. The sample profile shows about 78,000 distinct CDR3 sequences; around 40% of them were found once. The ten top clones hold 90% to 95% of the sample. The source material was CD8+ T cells from cultured PBMCs, sampled from culture after CMV antigen stimulation. These receptors came from a human donor in good health (CMV status not recorded). Some clones in this sample may be carry-over from other donors' samples.

This chain links TRBV12-3 or TRBV12-4 with TRBJ1-2; possibly TRBD1 for D (5 bases). The CDR3 is 15 amino acids. The ends were cut back, 5 bases at V and 0 bases at J, with 13 bases in the middle. The CDR3 protein is CASSRWDGTNYGYTF. CDR3 nucleotides: TGTGCCAGCAGTCGATGGGACGGAACTAACTATGGCTACACCTTC.

About this clonotype itself: Sequence at one end of the junction differs from germline and may be a read error. The rearrangement links TRBV6-1 to TRBJ2-2; 7 bases are shared with TRBD1. The CDR3 loop spans 13 amino acids. Germline CDR1 reads MNHNS; CDR2 reads SASEGT. In DNA form, the CDR3 reads TGTGCTAGCAGTGACAGGGACACCGGGGAGCTGTTTTTT. It specifies CASSDRDTGELFF.

This chain connects TRBV5-4 to TRBJ2-1; D is perhaps TRBD1 or TRBD2 (5 bases each). CDR1 is SGHNT and CDR2 is YYREEE in the germline V gene (reference sequence). Trimming cost V 7 bases and J 4 bases, with 9 bases left between them. The length of the CDR3 is 12 residues. The CDR3: CASRDRYNEQFF. CDR3 nucleotide sequence: TGTGCCAGCCGGGACCGATACAATGAGCAGTTCTTC.

J is TRBJ1-1 and V is TRBV4-3, with D perhaps TRBD1 (5 bases). The V and J ends lost 0 bases and 0 bases respectively, with 5 bases between them. Germline assignment: CDR1 LGHNA and CDR2 YSLEER. CDR3 length: 14 residues. The CDR3 loop reads CASSQDRVNTEAFF. The CDR3 DNA reads TGCGCCAGCAGCCAAGACAGGGTGAACACTGAAGCTTTCTTT.

This clonotype was counted only a few times. This sequence joins TRBV7-8 and TRBJ2-5, with unresolved D. CDR1 SGHVS and CDR2 FQNEAQ come from the germline V gene. V lost 5 bases to trimming and J lost 9 bases, with 16 bases between them. This CDR3 comprises 13 residues. The DNA for the CDR3 is TGTGCCAGCAGCCCCCGGACCCTCCCGGCCCAGTACTTC. The encoded protein is CASSPRTLPAQYF.

This clonotype was seen a few times. CDR3 nucleotides: TGTGCCAGCAGCTCCCACGGTGTACGCGAGCAGTACTTC. The encoded protein is CASSSHGVREQYF. V is TRBV7-6 and J is TRBJ2-7; D unresolved. Germline-derived CDR1 and CDR2 are SGHVS and FNYEAQ. Trimming removed 4 bases from V and 6 bases from J, with 13 bases in between. The CDR3 length is 13 residues.

The chain couples TRBV14 to TRBJ2-5; 7 bases fit TRBD1. Trimming at V came to 1 base and at J to 5 bases, leaving 4 bases not matched to a gene. CDR3 length: 14 amino acids. The germline CDR1 and CDR2 sequences are SGHDN and FVKESK. CDR3 amino acids: CASSQGTGWETQYF. CDR3 DNA: TGTGCCAGCAGCCAAGGGACAGGCTGGGAGACCCAGTACTTC.

This clonotype occurred a few times. CDR3 sequence reads: CASSYSKPGGYVGEQFF. CDR3 nucleotides: TGTGCCAGCAGTTACTCGAAACCGGGGGGGTATGTTGGTGAGCAGTTCTTC. This chain links TRBV6-2 or TRBV6-3 with TRBJ2-1, with 8 bases identical to TRBD2. This CDR3 has 17 residues. CDR1 and CDR2 from the germline V gene are MNHEY and SVGEGT. V dropped 0 bases and J dropped 9; count of bases not matched to a gene: 13.

This clonotype occurred once. V gene TRBV7-9 combines with J gene TRBJ1-1; D is unresolved. Germline V lookup: CDR1 SEHNR, CDR2 FQNEAQ (reference sequence). This CDR3 is 11 amino acids long. V lost 6 bases and J lost 5, with 7 bases in between. CDR3 nucleotide sequence: TGTGCCAGCAGGGAAGGGACTGAAGCTTTCTTT. This translates into CASREGTEAFF.

In this sample, this clonotype turned up a few times. The chain recombines TRBV4-1 with TRBJ2-7; tentatively, D is TRBD1 or TRBD2 (5 bases each). V was trimmed by 3 bases and J by 2 bases, leaving 14 bases between them. The CDR3 is 15 amino acids. CDR1 and CDR2 from the germline V gene are MGHRA and YSYEKL. The CDR3 protein is CASSQERDGTYEQYF. The CDR3 nucleotides read TGCGCCAGCAGCCAGGAGAGGGACGGTACCTACGAGCAGTACTTC.

In this sample, this clonotype turned up a few times. The germline gene is not matched at one end of the junction; a read error may be the cause. The chain carries TRBV4-1 and TRBJ1-1; no definite D call. Germline V gene lookup returns CDR1 MGHRA and CDR2 YSYEKL. The CDR3 spans 10 residues. The CDR3 region has the DNA TGCGCCAGCAGCCAAGGATACAAGATCTTT. Translated: CASSQGYKIF.

In its sample, this clonotype was seen once. The J gene is TRBJ1-3, the V gene TRBV2; D is undetermined. Germline CDR1 and CDR2: SNHLY and FYNNEI. This CDR3 has 16 amino acids. Trimming cost V 5 bases and J 4 bases, with 18 bases left between them. The CDR3 sequence: CASSPRELWSGNTIYF. For the CDR3, the DNA is TGTGCCAGCAGTCCTCGGGAACTCTGGTCCGGAAACACCATATATTTT.

The CDR3 reads CASSYSRTAFSSGNTIYF. CDR3 sequence (DNA): TGTGCCAGCAGTTACTCGAGGACCGCGTTTTCCTCTGGAAACACCATATATTTT. The rearrangement links TRBV6-5 to TRBJ1-3; no clear D. Trimming took off 0 bases at V and 0 bases at J, with 15 bases between the two ends. The germline gives CDR1 MNHEY, CDR2 SVGAGI. The CDR3 consists of 18 residues.

The chain links TRBV29-1 to TRBJ2-1; D is perhaps TRBD1 or TRBD2 (5 bases each). The CDR3 runs 12 residues. The V gene lost 8 bases and the J gene lost 6 bases, with 14 bases spanning the gap. Germline CDR1 and CDR2: SQVTM and ANQGSEA. The CDR3 reads CSFEGRFNEQFF. DNA for the CDR3: TGCAGCTTCGAGGGGCGGTTCAATGAGCAGTTCTTC.

This rearrangement joins TRBV7-2 to TRBJ1-6; no clear D. CDR1 and CDR2 (germline): SGHTA, FQGNSA. This CDR3 region has 14 residues. Deletions cut 7 bases from V and 4 bases from J, with 11 bases between. The CDR3 coding sequence is TGTGCCAGCACCCCGCCCCAGTATAATTCACCCCTCCACTTT. Amino acid sequence: CASTPPQYNSPLHF.

The chain combines TRBV12-3 or TRBV12-4 with TRBJ1-2; no definite D call. V lost 0 bases to trimming and J lost 5 bases, with 13 bases between them. This CDR3 spans 15 amino acids. CDR3 region: CASSLAVAGAYGYTF. DNA of the CDR3: TGTGCCAGCAGTTTAGCGGTCGCGGGCGCTTATGGCTACACCTTC.

This clonotype was counted a single time. CDR3 residues: CASSLALRDTEAFF. The CDR3 nucleotides read TGTGCCAGCAGTTTAGCGCTAAGAGACACTGAAGCTTTCTTT. The V call is TRBV12-3 or TRBV12-4, the J call TRBJ1-1; D ambiguous. This CDR3 region has 14 residues. V was pared by 0 bases and J by 3 bases, with 8 bases between.

About this clonotype itself: This may be a read error, as it is one base from a much larger clone. The chain has TRBV7-4 and TRBJ1-2, with D hard to call. CDR1 is SGHVT, CDR2 SQSDAQ, per germline. V was shortened by 5 bases and J by 4 bases, with 17 bases between the two germline ends. The CDR3 covers 15 residues. CDR3 residues: CASSVEVEGGYGYTF. The CDR3 region has the DNA TGTGCCAGCAGCGTGGAGGTAGAGGGTGGCTATGGCTACACCTTC. Filled out from reference TRBV7-4 and TRBJ1-2, the complete variable domain reads GAGVSQSPRYKVAKRGRDVALRCDSISGHVTLYWYRQTLGQGSEVLTYSQSDAQRDKSGRPSGRFSAERPERSVSTLKIQRTEQGDSAVYLCASSVEVEGGYGYTFGSGTRLTVV.